The 16 T cell receptor beta chains listed next were all sequenced from one sample in a study of circulating tumor DNA in untreated peripheral T-cell lymphoma. Clones were sequenced by immunoSEQ multiplex PCR, and TCRdb holds only the in-frame ones, with some missing. This sample yields 2,000 or so clones, of which roughly 84% are seen a single time; 26% belongs to the top ten. The sequencing sample was made of cell-free DNA from blood serum. These receptors were taken from a human donor with peripheral T-cell lymphoma.

This clone was seen a few times. V is TRBV5-1 and J is TRBJ1-1; 8 nucleotides agree with TRBD1. Unmatched junction bases numbered 3, after V lost 4 bases and J lost 4 bases. The CDR3 runs 13 residues. The germline gives CDR1 SGHRS, CDR2 YFSETQ. The chain's CDR3 is CASSTTGGTEAFF. The CDR3 DNA reads as TGCGCCAGCAGCACAACAGGGGGCACTGAAGCTTTCTTT.

The V gene is TRBV4-1, the J gene TRBJ1-1; 8 nucleotides line up with TRBD1. CDR3 length equals 16 residues. Losses at the gene ends were 4 bases for V and 5 bases for J; bases not matched to a gene: 12. Germline values: CDR1 MGHRA, CDR2 YSYEKL. The CDR3, as DNA: TGCGCCAGCAGCCTCCGCCTCCAGGGGGCTGGAACTGAAGCTTTCTTT. Its protein product is CASSLRLQGAGTEAFF.

This chain joins TRBV7-2 and TRBJ1-3; TRBD1 matches at 8 bases. Germline V gives CDR1 SGHTA, CDR2 FQGNSA. The CDR3 is 15 residues long. V shed 5 bases and J 5 bases; nucleotides not matched to a gene: 8. CDR3 in amino acids: CASSRRDRKRNTIYF. CDR3 in DNA: TGTGCCAGCAGCAGAAGGGACAGGAAAAGAAACACCATATATTTT. The full variable domain, its missing parts supplied by reference TRBV7-2 and TRBJ1-3, is GAGVSQSPSNKVTEKGKDVELRCDPISGHTALYWYRQSLGQGLEFLIYFQGNSAPDKSGLPSDRFSAERTGGSVSTLTIQRTQQEDSAVYLCASSRRDRKRNTIYFGEGSWLTVV.

This clone was detected once. This sequence joins TRBV6-1 and TRBJ1-1; D unresolved. Trimming removed 2 bases at V and 0 bases at J, with 19 bases between. There are 18 residues in the CDR3. Germline V gene data show CDR1 as MNHNS and CDR2 as SASEGT. The CDR3 here is CASSEMIFRAQMNTEAFF. In DNA form, the CDR3 reads TGTGCCAGCAGTGAAATGATCTTTAGGGCACAAATGAACACTGAAGCTTTCTTT.

This clone was counted between two and nine times. The same CDR3 is also encoded by other DNA sequences in this sample. CDR3 bases: TGTGCCAGCAGTCCGAGCACAGATACGCAGTATTTT. Protein sequence: CASSPSTDTQYF. The chain carries TRBV27 and TRBJ2-3; D is ambiguous. Germline V gives CDR1 MNHEY, CDR2 SMNVEV (reference sequence). CDR3 length: 12 residues. V was trimmed by 5 bases and J by 0 bases, leaving 3 bases between them.

The CDR3 is CASSWTSGRKADTQYF. The CDR3 nucleotides are TGTGCCAGCAGCTGGACTAGCGGGAGGAAGGCAGATACGCAGTATTTT. This chain links TRBV5-5 with TRBJ2-3; 14 positions match TRBD2. The V gene's germline CDR1 is SGHKS and CDR2 YYEKEE (reference sequence). This CDR3 contains 16 residues. Trimming took 3 bases from V and 4 from J; bases not matched to a gene: 4.

V usage is TRBV5-1 and J usage is TRBJ2-1; 7 bases are a match to TRBD2. V was clipped by 4 bases and J by 5 bases; unmatched bases: 6. The CDR3 sequence is 14 residues long. CDR1 and CDR2 (germline): SGHRS, YFSETQ. For the CDR3, the DNA is TGCGCCAGCAGCCCCGTAGCGGGTCACAATGAGCAGTTCTTC. Its protein is CASSPVAGHNEQFF.

V is TRBV9 and J is TRBJ2-3; perhaps TRBD1 as D (5 bases). The CDR3 spans 17 residues. Per the germline V gene, CDR1 is SGDLS and CDR2 is YYNGEE. V was trimmed by 0 bases and J by 3 bases, leaving 17 bases between them. Here the CDR3 reads CASSVGQGWWVTDTQYF. CDR3 nucleotides: TGTGCCAGCAGCGTAGGGCAGGGCTGGTGGGTGACAGATACGCAGTATTTT. Filled out from reference TRBV9 and TRBJ2-3, the complete variable domain reads DSGVTQTPKHLITATGQRVTLRCSPRSGDLSVYWYQQSLDQGLQFLIQYYNGEERAKGNILERFSAQQFPDLHSELNLSSLELGDSALYFCASSVGQGWWVTDTQYFGPGTRLTVL.

CDR3 in DNA: TGCGCCAGCAGCTGGGACTCCCCCAATGAGCAGTTCTTC. Amino acids: CASSWDSPNEQFF. V is TRBV5-1 and J is TRBJ2-1, with D possibly matching TRBD2 (6 bases). Trimming left V 3 bases short and J 6 bases short, with 10 bases between. Germline-derived CDR1 and CDR2 are SGHRS and YFSETQ. The CDR3 covers 13 residues.

The rearrangement uses TRBV28 and TRBJ2-1; a possible D gene is TRBD1 (5 bases). Germline-derived CDR1 and CDR2 are MDHEN and SYDVKM. V was cut by 2 bases and J by 12 bases, with 14 bases left in between. The CDR3 loop spans 13 amino acids. The CDR3 is CASSLGSMQGQFF. In DNA, the CDR3 is TGTGCCAGCAGTTTAGGGTCGATGCAGGGGCAGTTCTTC. The variable domain in full, with the rest retrieved from reference TRBV28 and TRBJ2-1, is DVKVTQSSRYLVKRTGEKVFLECVQDMDHENMFWYRQDPGLGLRLIYFSYDVKMKEKGDIPEGYSVSREKKERFSLILESASTNQTSMYLCASSLGSMQGQFFGPGTRLTVL.

This chain links TRBV30 with TRBJ1-5; 7 nucleotides match TRBD1. In germline, CDR1 is GTSNPN, CDR2 SVGIG (reference sequence). Germline trimming cut 1 base from V and 3 bases from J; bases unmatched to any gene: 9. The CDR3 consists of 16 residues. CDR3 region: CAWSGQGPSTNQPQHF. The CDR3 DNA reads TGTGCCTGGAGTGGACAGGGCCCTTCTACCAATCAGCCCCAGCATTTT.

The rearrangement uses TRBV19 and TRBJ2-1; D gene ambiguous. This CDR3 is 16 amino acids long. V was pared by 3 bases and J by 10 bases, with 22 bases between. From germline, CDR1 is LNHDA and CDR2 SQIVND (reference sequence). The CDR3 loop reads CASSILPGLGNGEQFF. CDR3 DNA: TGTGCCAGTAGTATTCTTCCTGGGCTAGGCAATGGAGAGCAGTTCTTC. Together with reference TRBV19 and TRBJ2-1, the CDR3 gives the full variable domain: DGGITQSPKYLFRKEGQNVTLSCEQNLNHDAMYWYRQDPGQGLRLIYYSQIVNDFQKGDIAEGYSVSREKKESFPLTVTSAQKNPTAFYLCASSILPGLGNGEQFFGPGTRLTVL.

This clone was observed a few times. The rearrangement links TRBV6-4 to TRBJ2-6; 9 nucleotides align to TRBD2. Germline CDR1 and CDR2: MRHNA and SNTAGT. The CDR3 is 16 residues long. V dropped 0 bases and J dropped 3; count of bases not matched to a gene: 0. The CDR3 DNA reads TGTGCCAGCAGTGACTCTAGCGGGAGTGGGGCCAACGTCCTGACTTTC. Protein product: CASSDSSGSGANVLTF.

The rearrangement joins TRBV4-2 to TRBJ2-7; 7 positions agree with TRBD1. The germline V gene encodes CDR1 LGHNA and CDR2 YNFKEQ. The CDR3 loop spans 15 amino acids. J gave up 3 bases and V 4 bases, and 9 bases lay outside the gene matches. CDR3 loop: CASSPRDSDVYEQYF. As DNA, the CDR3 is TGTGCCAGCAGCCCCCGGGACAGCGACGTCTACGAGCAGTACTTC.

The chain is built from TRBV5-1 and TRBJ2-5; perhaps TRBD1 as D (5 bases). V lost 1 base to trimming and J lost 5 bases, with 15 bases between them. The germline gives CDR1 SGHRS, CDR2 YFSETQ. This CDR3 spans 15 amino acids. The CDR3 is CASSLFSGRVETQYF. CDR3 DNA: TGCGCCAGCAGCTTGTTTTCAGGGCGCGTGGAGACCCAGTACTTC.

The chain has TRBV18 and TRBJ1-1; D remains ambiguous. Germline V lookup: CDR1 KGHSH, CDR2 LQKENI. The CDR3 is 14 amino acids. With 2 bases removed from V and 3 bases from J, the gap between germline ends came to 10 bases. CDR3 amino acids: CASSPEHGYTEAFF. The CDR3 region has the DNA TGTGCCAGCTCACCAGAACACGGCTACACTGAAGCTTTCTTT.